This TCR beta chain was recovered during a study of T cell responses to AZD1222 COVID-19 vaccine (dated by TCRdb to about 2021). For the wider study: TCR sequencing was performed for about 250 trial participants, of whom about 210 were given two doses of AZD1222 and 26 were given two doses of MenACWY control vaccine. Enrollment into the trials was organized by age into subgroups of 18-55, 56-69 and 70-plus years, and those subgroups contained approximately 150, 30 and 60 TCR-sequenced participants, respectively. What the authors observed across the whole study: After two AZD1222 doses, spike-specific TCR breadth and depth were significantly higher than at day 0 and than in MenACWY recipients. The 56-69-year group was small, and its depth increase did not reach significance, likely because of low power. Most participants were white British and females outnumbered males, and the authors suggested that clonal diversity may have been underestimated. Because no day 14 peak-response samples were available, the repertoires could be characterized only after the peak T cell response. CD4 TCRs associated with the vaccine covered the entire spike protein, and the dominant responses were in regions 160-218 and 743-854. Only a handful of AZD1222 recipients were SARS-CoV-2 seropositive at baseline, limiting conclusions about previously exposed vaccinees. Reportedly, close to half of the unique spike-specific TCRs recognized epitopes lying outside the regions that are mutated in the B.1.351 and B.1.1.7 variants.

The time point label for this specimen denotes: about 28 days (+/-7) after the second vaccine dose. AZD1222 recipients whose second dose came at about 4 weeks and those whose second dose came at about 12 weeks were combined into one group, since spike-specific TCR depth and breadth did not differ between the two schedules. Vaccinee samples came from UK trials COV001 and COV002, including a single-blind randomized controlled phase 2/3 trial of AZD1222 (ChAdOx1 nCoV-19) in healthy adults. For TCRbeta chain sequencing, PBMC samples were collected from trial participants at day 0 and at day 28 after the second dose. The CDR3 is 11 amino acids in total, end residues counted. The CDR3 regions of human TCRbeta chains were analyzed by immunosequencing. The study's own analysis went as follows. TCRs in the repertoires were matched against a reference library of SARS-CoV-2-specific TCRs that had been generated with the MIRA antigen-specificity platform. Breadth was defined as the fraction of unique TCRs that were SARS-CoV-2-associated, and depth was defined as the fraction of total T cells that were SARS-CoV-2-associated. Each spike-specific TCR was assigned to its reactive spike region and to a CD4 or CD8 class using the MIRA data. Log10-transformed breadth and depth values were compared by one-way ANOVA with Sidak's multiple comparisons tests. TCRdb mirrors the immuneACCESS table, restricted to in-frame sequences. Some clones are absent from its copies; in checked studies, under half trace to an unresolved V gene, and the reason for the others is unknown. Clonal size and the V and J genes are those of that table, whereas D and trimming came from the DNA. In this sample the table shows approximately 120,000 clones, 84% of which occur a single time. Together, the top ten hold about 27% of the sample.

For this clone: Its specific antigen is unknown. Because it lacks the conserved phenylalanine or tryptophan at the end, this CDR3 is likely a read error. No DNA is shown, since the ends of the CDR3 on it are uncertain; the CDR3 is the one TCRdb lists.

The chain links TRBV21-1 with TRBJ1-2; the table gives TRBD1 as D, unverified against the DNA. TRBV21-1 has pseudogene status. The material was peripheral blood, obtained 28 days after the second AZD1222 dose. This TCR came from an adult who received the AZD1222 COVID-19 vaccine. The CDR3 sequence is CASMQQTGTYT.